This T cell receptor beta chain was observed in a study of T cell changes during pregnancy in multiple sclerosis. TCRdb's table, derived via immunoSEQ multiplex PCR, lists solely in-frame clones and lacks some. The sample holds about 79,000 clones; over 80% are singletons and the top ten take approximately 0.47%. V dropped 6 bases and J dropped 1; count of bases not matched to a gene: 8. The CDR3 has 15 amino acids. Germline CDR1 and CDR2: LNHDA and SQIVND (reference sequence). This specimen consisted of CD4+ T cells from peripheral blood mononuclear cells, obtained in the second trimester of pregnancy. The chain has TRBV19 and TRBJ2-7; 8 nucleotides agree with TRBD1. The source of this sequence is a female donor with multiple sclerosis, enrolled in a pregnancy study. The CDR3 here is CASSPDRGWSYEQYF. CDR3 sequence (DNA): TGTGCCAGTAGCCCCGACAGGGGATGGTCCTACGAGCAGTACTTC. Together with reference TRBV19 and TRBJ2-7, the CDR3 gives the full variable domain: DGGITQSPKYLFRKEGQNVTLSCEQNLNHDAMYWYRQDPGQGLRLIYYSQIVNDFQKGDIAEGYSVSREKKESFPLTVTSAQKNPTAFYLCASSPDRGWSYEQYFGPGTRLTVT.